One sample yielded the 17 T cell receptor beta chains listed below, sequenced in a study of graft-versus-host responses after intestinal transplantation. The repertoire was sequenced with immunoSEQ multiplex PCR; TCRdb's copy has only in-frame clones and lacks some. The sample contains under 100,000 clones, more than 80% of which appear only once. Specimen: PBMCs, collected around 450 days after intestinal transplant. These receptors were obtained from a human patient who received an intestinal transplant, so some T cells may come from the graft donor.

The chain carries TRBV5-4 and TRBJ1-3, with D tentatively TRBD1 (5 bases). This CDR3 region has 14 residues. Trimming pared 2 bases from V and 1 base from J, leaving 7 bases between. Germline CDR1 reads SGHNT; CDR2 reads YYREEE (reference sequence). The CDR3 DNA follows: TGTGCCAGCAGCTTCGGGGGGTCTGGAAACACCATATATTTT. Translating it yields CASSFGGSGNTIYF.

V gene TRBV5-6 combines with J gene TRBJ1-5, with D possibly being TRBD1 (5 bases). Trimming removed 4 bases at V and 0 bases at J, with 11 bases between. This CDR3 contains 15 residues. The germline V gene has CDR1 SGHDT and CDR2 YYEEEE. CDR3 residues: CASSLRGYSNQPQHF. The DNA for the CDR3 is TGTGCCAGCAGCCTACGGGGGTATAGCAATCAGCCCCAGCATTTT.

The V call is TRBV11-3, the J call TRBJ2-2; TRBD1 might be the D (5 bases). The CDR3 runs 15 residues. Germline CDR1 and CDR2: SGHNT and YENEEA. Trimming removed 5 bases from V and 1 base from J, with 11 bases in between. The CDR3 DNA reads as TGTGCCAGCAGCGGTGAGACAGTGAACACCGGGGAGCTGTTTTTT. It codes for CASSGETVNTGELFF.

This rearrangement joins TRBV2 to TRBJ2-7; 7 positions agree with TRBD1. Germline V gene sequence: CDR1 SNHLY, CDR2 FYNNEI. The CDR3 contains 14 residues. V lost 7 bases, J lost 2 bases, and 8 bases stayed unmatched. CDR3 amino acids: CASTSGQTPYEQYF. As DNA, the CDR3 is TGTGCCAGCACCTCGGGACAGACACCCTACGAGCAGTACTTC.

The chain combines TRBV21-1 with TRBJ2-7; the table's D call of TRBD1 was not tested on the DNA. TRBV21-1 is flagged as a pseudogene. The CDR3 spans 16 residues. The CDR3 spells CASSNISRGAVYEQYF. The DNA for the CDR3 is TGTGCCAGCAGCAACATTAGCAGGGGAGCGGTCTACGAGCAGTACTTC.

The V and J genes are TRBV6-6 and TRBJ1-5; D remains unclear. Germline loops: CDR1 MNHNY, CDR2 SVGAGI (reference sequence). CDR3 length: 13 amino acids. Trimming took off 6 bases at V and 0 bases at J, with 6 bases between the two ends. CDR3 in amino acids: CASSGDSNQPQHF. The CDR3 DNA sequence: TGTGCCAGCAGCGGAGATAGCAATCAGCCCCAGCATTTT.

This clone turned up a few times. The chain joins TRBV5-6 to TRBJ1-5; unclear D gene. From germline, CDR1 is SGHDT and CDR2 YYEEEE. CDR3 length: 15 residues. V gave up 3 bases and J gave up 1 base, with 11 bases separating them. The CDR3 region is CASSSRWRSNQPQHF. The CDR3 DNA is TGTGCCAGCAGCTCCCGGTGGAGGAGCAATCAGCCCCAGCATTTT.

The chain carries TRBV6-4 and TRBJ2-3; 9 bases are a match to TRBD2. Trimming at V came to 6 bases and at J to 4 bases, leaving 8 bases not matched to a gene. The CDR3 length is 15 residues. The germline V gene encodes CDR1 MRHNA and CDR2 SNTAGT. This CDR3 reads CASSEGGGAPDTQYF. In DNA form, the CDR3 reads TGTGCCAGCAGCGAGGGCGGGGGGGCCCCAGATACGCAGTATTTT.

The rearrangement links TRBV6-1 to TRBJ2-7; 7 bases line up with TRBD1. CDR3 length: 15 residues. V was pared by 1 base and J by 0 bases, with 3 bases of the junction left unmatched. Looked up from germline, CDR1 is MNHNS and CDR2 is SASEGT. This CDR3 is CASSEGQGSSYEQYF. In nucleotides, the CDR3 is TGTGCCAGCAGTGAAGGACAGGGTAGCTCCTACGAGCAGTACTTC.

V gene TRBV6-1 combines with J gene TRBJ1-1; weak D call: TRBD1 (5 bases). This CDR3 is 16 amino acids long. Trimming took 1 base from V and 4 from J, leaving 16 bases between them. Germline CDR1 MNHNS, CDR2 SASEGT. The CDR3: CASSEGPGGGSTEAFF. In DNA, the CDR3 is TGTGCCAGCAGTGAAGGCCCCGGGGGAGGGAGCACTGAAGCTTTCTTT.

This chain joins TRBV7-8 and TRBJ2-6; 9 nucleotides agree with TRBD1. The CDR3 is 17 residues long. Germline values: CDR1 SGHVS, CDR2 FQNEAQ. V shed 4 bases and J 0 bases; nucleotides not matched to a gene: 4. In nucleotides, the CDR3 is TGTGCCAGCAGCTCGACAGGGGGTCACTCTGGGGCCAACGTCCTGACTTTC. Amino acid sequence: CASSSTGGHSGANVLTF.

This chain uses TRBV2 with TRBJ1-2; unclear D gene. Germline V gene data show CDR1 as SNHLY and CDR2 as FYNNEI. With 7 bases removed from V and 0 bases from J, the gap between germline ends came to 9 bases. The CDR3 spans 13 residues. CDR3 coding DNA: TGTGCCAGCACGACCGGAGCTAACTATGGCTACACCTTC. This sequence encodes CASTTGANYGYTF.

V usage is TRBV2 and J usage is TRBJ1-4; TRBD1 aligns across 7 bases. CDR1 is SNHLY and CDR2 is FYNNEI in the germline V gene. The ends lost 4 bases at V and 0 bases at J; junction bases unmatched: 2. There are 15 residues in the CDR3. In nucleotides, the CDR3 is TGTGCCAGCAGTGGGCAGGGGGCAACTAATGAAAAACTGTTTTTT. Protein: CASSGQGATNEKLFF.

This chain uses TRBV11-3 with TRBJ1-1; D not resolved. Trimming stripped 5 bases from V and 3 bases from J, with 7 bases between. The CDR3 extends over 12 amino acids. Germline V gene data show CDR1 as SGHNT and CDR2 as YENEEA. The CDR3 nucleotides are TGTGCCAGCAGCCAGATGGACACTGAAGCTTTCTTT. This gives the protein CASSQMDTEAFF.

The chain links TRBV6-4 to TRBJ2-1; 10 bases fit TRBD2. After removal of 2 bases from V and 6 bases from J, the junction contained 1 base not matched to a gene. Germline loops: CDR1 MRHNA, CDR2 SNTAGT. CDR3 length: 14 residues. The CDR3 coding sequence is TGTGCCAGCAGTGACAGCGGGGGGGCCAATGAGCAGTTCTTC. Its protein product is CASSDSGGANEQFF.

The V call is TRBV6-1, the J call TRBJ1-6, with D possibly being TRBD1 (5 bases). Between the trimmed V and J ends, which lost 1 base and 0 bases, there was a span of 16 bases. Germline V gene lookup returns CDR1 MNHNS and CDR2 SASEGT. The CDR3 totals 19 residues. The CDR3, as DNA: TGTGCCAGCAGTGAAGTTCGGCAGGGAACTAGCTCCTATAATTCACCCCTCCACTTT. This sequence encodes CASSEVRQGTSSYNSPLHF.

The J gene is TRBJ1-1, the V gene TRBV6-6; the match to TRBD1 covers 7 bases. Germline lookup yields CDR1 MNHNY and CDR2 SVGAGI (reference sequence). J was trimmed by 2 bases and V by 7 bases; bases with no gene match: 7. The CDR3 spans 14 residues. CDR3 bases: TGTGCCAGCACCAGAACAGGGGACAACACTGAAGCTTTCTTT. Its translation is CASTRTGDNTEAFF.